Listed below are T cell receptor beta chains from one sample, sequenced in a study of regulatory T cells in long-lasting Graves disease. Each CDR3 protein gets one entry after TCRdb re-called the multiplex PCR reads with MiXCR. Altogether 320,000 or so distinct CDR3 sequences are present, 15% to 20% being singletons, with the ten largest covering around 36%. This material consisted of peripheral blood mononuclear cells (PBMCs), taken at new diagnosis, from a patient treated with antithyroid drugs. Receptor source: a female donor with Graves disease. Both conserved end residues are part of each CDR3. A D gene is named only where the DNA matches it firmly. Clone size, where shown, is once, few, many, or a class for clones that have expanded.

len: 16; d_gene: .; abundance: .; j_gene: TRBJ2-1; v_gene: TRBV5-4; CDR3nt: TGTGCCAGCAGCAAGCCAGGGGACCTCTCCTACAATGAGCAGTTCTTC; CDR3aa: CASSKPGDLSYNEQFF
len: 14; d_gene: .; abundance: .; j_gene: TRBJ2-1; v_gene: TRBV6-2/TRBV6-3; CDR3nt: TGTGCCAGCAGTTACCCATCAGGGTTCAATGAGCAGTTCTTC; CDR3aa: CASSYPSGFNEQFF
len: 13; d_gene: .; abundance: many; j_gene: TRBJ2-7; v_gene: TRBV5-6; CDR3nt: TGTGCCAGCAGCCCCGGACGGGCCTACGAGCAGTACTTC; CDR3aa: CASSPGRAYEQYF
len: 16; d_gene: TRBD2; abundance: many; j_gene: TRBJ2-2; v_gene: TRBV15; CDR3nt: TGTGCCACCAGCAGAGCTAGCGGGAGAAGGGTCGGGGAGCTGTTTTTT; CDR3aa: CATSRASGRRVGELFF
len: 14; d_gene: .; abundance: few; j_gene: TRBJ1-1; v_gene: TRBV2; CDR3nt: TGTGCCAGCAGTGAAGTAGGGGTTAACACTGAAGCTTTCTTT; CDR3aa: CASSEVGVNTEAFF
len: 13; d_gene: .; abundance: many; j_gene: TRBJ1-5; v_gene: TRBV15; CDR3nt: TGTGCCACCAGCAGAGATTCGGGACGACCCCAGCATTTT; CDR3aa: CATSRDSGRPQHF
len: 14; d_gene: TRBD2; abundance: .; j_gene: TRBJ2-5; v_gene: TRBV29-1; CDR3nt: TGCAGCGCAGTAGCGGGAGAAGGTGAAGAGACCCAGTACTTC; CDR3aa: CSAVAGEGEETQYF
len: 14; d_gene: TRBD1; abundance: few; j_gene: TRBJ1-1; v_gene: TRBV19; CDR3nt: TGTGCCAGTAGGGGGACAGGGACAAACACTGAAGCTTTCTTT; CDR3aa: CASRGTGTNTEAFF
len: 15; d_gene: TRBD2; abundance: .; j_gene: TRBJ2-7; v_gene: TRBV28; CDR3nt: TGTGCCAGCAGTTTCCAGGGCGGGGAGGGCTGGGAGCAGTACTTC; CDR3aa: CASSFQGGEGWEQYF
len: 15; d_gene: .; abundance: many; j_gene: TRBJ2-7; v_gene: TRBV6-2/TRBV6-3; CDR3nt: TGTGCCACCTCAGGAGGGGGCAATGACGGGTACGAGCAGTACTTC; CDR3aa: CATSGGGNDGYEQYF
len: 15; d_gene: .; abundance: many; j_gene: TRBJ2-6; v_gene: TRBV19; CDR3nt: TGTGCCAGTAGTCGGGAGATTTCTGGGGCCAACGTCCTGACTTTC; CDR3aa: CASSREISGANVLTF
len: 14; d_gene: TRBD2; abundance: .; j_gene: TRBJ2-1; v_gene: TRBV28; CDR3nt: TGTGCCAGCAGGGTTAGCGGGAGGTGGGGTGAGCAGTTCTTC; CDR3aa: CASRVSGRWGEQFF
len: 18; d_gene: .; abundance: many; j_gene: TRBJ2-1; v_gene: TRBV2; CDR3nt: TGTGCCAGCAGTGAACGAACGGGTGGGGGGACCTCCTACAATGAGCAGTTCTTC; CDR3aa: CASSERTGGGTSYNEQFF
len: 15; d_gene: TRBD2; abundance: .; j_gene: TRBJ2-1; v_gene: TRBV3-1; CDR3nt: TGTGCCAGCAGCGTAACTAGCGCCCCTACAACTGAGCAGTTCTTC; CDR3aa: CASSVTSAPTTEQFF
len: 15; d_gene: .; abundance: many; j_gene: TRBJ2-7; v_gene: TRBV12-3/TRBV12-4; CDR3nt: TGTGCCAGCAGTCACGGACTCTCCTTAAGGAACGAGCAGTACTTC; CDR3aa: CASSHGLSLRNEQYF
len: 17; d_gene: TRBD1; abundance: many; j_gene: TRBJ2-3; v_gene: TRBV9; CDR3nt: TGTGCCAGCAGCGCGGGAGAGGGGGACAGGGAAACAGATACGCAGTATTTT; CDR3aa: CASSAGEGDRETDTQYF
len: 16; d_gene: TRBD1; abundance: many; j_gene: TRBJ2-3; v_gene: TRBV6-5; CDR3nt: TGTGCCAGCAGTTACCGAGACAGGGGGCATGAAGATACGCAGTATTTT; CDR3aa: CASSYRDRGHEDTQYF
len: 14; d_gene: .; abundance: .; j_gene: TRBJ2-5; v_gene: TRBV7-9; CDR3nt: TGTGCCAGCAGCTTAGTCGACAGGAGAGAGACCCAGTACTTC; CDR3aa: CASSLVDRRETQYF
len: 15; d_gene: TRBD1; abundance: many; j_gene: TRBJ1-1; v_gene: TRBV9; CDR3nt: TGTGCCAGCAGCGTAGCGGGACAGGGAGGCACTGAAGCTTTCTTT; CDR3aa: CASSVAGQGGTEAFF
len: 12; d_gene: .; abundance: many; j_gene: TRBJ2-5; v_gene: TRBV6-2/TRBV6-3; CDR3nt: TGTGCCGGCTACAGGGCCCAAGAGACCCAGTACTTC; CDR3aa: CAGYRAQETQYF
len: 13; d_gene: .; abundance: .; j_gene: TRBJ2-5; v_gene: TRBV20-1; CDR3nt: TGCAGGCCTACCGTGGGGGAGGAAGAGACCCAGTACTTC; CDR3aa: CRPTVGEEETQYF
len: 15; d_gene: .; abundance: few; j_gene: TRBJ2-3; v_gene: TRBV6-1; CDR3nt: TGTGCCAGCAGTGAGGTTGCTAGTTACACAGATACGCAGTATTTT; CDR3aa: CASSEVASYTDTQYF
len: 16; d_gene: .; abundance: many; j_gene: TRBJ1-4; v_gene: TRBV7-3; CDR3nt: TGTGCCAGCAGCTTATCGTACGAAGGGACCAATGAAAAACTGTTTTTT; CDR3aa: CASSLSYEGTNEKLFF
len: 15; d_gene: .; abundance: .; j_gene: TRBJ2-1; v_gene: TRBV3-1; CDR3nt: TGTGCCAGCAGCCCGACCCGGACGACTTTGGGTGAGCAGTTCTTC; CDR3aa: CASSPTRTTLGEQFF
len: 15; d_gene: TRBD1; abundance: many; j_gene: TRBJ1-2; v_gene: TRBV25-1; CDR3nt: TGTGCCAGCAGTGCAGTGGGGCAGGGGGCCGGTGGCTACACCTTC; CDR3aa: CASSAVGQGAGGYTF
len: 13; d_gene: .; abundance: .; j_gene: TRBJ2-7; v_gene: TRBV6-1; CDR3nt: TGTGCCACCCGAGGCAGGGATAAGTACGAGCAGTACTTC; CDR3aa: CATRGRDKYEQYF
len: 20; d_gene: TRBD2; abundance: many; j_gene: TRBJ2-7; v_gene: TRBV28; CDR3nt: TGTGCCAGCAGTTTATCGGGTGGGACTAGCGGGAAGAGTTTGTCATGGGAGCAGTACTTC; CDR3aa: CASSLSGGTSGKSLSWEQYF
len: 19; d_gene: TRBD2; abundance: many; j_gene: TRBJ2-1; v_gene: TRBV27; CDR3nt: TGTGCCAGCACCCTACGCGGGACTAGCGGGCTTTCCTCCTACAATGAGCAGTTCTTC; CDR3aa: CASTLRGTSGLSSYNEQFF
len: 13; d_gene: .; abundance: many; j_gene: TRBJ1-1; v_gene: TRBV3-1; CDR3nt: TGTGCCAGCAGCCAAGAAGTCGCCACTGAAGCTTTCTTT; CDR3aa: CASSQEVATEAFF
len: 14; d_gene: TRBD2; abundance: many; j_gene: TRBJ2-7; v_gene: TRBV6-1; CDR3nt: TGTGCCAGCGGATCACTAGCGGGAGAACCCGAGCAGTACTTC; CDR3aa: CASGSLAGEPEQYF
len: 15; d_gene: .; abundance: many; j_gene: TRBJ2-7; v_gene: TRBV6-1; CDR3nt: TGTGCCAGCAGCCCCTCGGGTGGCGGTACCTACGAGCAGTACTTC; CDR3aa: CASSPSGGGTYEQYF
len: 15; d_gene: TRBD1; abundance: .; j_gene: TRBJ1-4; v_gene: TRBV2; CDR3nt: TGTGCCAGCAGTGGGACAGGGTCAACTAATGAAAAACTGTTTTTT; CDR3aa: CASSGTGSTNEKLFF
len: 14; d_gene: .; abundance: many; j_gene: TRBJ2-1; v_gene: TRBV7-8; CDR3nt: TGTGCCAGCAGTTTAACAGACACCAACAATGAGCAGTTCTTC; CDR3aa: CASSLTDTNNEQFF
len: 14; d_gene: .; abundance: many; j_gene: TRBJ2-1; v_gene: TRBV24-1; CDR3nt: TGTGCCACCAGTGAATGGGACTCCTACAATGAGCAGTTCTTC; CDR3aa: CATSEWDSYNEQFF
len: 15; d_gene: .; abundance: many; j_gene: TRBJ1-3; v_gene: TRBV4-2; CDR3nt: TGTGCCAGCAGCCAAGACTATAGGTCTGGAAACACCATATATTTT; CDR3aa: CASSQDYRSGNTIYF
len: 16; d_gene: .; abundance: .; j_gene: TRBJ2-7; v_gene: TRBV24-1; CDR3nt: TGTGCCACCAGTGATGCCGCTGCGGCAGAATCCTACGAGCAGTACTTC; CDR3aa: CATSDAAAAESYEQYF
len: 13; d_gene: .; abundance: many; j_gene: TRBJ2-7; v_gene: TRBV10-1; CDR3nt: TGCGCCAGCTCTCCGATCCACTCCTACGAGCAGTACTTC; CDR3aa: CASSPIHSYEQYF
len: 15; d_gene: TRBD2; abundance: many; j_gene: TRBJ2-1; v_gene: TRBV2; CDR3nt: TGTGCCAGCAGTGAAGCGGGACTAGCCGCGTATGAGCAGTTCTTC; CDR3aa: CASSEAGLAAYEQFF
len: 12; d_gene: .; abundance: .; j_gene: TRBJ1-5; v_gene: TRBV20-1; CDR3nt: TGCAGTGCTAGAGATTCTTCCCAGCCCCAGCATTTT; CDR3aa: CSARDSSQPQHF
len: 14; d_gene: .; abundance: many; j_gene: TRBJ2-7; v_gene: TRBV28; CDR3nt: TGTGCCAGCAGTGGGCTAGCGTTCTCCTACGAGCAGTACTTC; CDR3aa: CASSGLAFSYEQYF
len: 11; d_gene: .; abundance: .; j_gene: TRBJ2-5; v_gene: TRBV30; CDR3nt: TGTGTCTGGGATCAGGGAGGAACCCAGTACTTC; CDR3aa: CVWDQGGTQYF
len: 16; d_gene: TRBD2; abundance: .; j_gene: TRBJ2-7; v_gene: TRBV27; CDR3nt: TGTGCCAGCAGTTTATCGGGGACTAGCGGGTCCTACGAGCAGTACTTC; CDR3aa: CASSLSGTSGSYEQYF
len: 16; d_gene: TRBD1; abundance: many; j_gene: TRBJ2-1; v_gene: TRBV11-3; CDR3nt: TGTGCCAGCAGCTCCCTCCGGACAGGGGTTGTCGGTGAGCAGTTCTTC; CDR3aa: CASSSLRTGVVGEQFF
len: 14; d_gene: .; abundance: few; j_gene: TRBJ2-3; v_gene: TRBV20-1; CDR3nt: TGCAGTGCCAGATGGGGTAGCGAGGGAGATACGCAGTATTTT; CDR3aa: CSARWGSEGDTQYF
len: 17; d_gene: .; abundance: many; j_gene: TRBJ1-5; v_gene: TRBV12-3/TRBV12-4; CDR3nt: TGTGCCAGCAGTTTTATTTCGGGACACCGGAGCAATCAGCCCCAGCATTTT; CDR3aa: CASSFISGHRSNQPQHF
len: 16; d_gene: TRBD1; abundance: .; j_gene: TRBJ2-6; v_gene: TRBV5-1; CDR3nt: TGCGCCAGCAACCCGGGACAGCATTCTGGGGCCAACGTCCTGACTTTC; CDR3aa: CASNPGQHSGANVLTF
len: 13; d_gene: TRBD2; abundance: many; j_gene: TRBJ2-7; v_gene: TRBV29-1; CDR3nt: TGCAGCGTTGGCGGGAGGTCAGGGCTCGAGCAGTACTTC; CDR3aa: CSVGGRSGLEQYF
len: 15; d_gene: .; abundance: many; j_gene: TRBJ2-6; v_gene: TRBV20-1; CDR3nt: TGCAGCCAGACTTCCCCAGGGGCTGGGGCCAACGTCCTGACTTTC; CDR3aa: CSQTSPGAGANVLTF